The 24 T cell receptor beta chains reported below all come from one sample, sequenced in a study of cytotoxic CD8 clonotypes in ibrutinib-treated CLL. Sequencing was performed with immunoSEQ multiplex PCR; in TCRdb, only in-frame clones are kept and a portion is missing. Here the sample spans a few hundred thousand clones, about 64% being singletons. Sequenced here: PBMCs, sampled after 36 months of ibrutinib treatment. Receptors originate from a human donor with chronic lymphocytic leukemia.

The chain links TRBV23-1 to TRBJ2-1; unclear D gene. TRBV23-1 has ORF status, its function being uncertain. The germline V and J ends were trimmed by 8 bases and 0 bases, with 17 bases remaining between them. The CDR3 consists of 16 residues. In DNA, the CDR3 is TGCGCCAGCCCCCCGGCCCCGTGTAGCTCCTACAATGAGCAGTTCTTC. This codes for CASPPAPCSSYNEQFF.

The chain recombines TRBV5-1 with TRBJ1-4, with no clear D. Germline V gene sequence: CDR1 SGHRS, CDR2 YFSETQ. CDR3 length: 16 amino acids. The V and J ends lost 0 bases and 0 bases respectively, with 9 bases between them. The CDR3 region has the DNA TGCGCCAGCAGCTTGGAACCAGACGCAACTAATGAAAAACTGTTTTTT. Translating it yields CASSLEPDATNEKLFF.

The J gene is TRBJ2-5, the V gene TRBV5-1, with D maybe TRBD1 (6 bases). V was pared by 7 bases and J by 0 bases, with 10 bases between. The CDR3 loop spans 13 amino acids. From germline, CDR1 is SGHRS and CDR2 YFSETQ. The CDR3 here is CASGPGDQETQYF. The CDR3 region has the DNA TGCGCCAGCGGTCCAGGGGACCAAGAGACCCAGTACTTC.

The chain has TRBV7-2 and TRBJ2-7; TRBD2 matches at 12 bases. Germline V lookup: CDR1 SGHTA, CDR2 FQGNSA. CDR3 length equals 15 residues. V lost 5 bases, J lost 4 bases, and 6 bases stayed unmatched. The CDR3 sequence is CASSLLAGGGYEQYF. Here the CDR3 DNA reads TGTGCCAGCAGCCTCCTAGCGGGAGGGGGGTACGAGCAGTACTTC.

The chain couples TRBV2 to TRBJ2-1; D unresolved. The CDR3 length is 14 residues. Germline loops: CDR1 SNHLY, CDR2 FYNNEI. V gave up 7 bases and J gave up 0 bases, with 10 bases separating them. The CDR3 DNA is TGTGCCAGCAAAGACGAAAGCTCCTACAATGAGCAGTTCTTC. It specifies CASKDESSYNEQFF.

This clone showed up just a few times. The chain has TRBV2 and TRBJ2-2; D is possibly TRBD2 (5 bases). The germline V gene encodes CDR1 SNHLY and CDR2 FYNNEI. The CDR3 runs 14 residues. The V and J ends lost 7 bases and 6 bases respectively, with 15 bases between them. CDR3 DNA: TGTGCCAGCATCGGGGTGTTTGCCTCCGGGGAGCTGTTTTTT. Protein sequence: CASIGVFASGELFF.

The chain has TRBV7-2 and TRBJ2-3; 9 nucleotides align to TRBD2. This CDR3 has 17 amino acids. In germline, CDR1 is SGHTA, CDR2 FQGNSA. J lost 5 bases, V lost 5 bases, and 14 bases had no gene match. This CDR3 reads CASSPPGAGGLVDTQYF. CDR3 bases: TGTGCCAGCAGCCCCCCGGGGGCGGGGGGGCTTGTAGATACGCAGTATTTT.

The chain links TRBV5-4 to TRBJ1-2; D is undetermined. The length of the CDR3 is 14 residues. Germline V gene data show CDR1 as SGHNT and CDR2 as YYREEE (reference sequence). V was pared by 1 base and J by 2 bases, with 9 bases between. Written as DNA, the CDR3 is TGTGCCAGCAGCTTGAAAGGGAAAAACTATGGCTACACCTTC. Translation: CASSLKGKNYGYTF. The full variable domain, with the rest looked up from reference TRBV5-4 and TRBJ1-2, is ETGVTQSPTHLIKTRGQQVTLRCSSQSGHNTVSWYQQALGQGPQFIFQYYREEENGRGNFPPRFSGLQFPNYSSELNVNALELDDSALYLCASSLKGKNYGYTFGSGTRLTVV.

The CDR3 DNA sequence: TGCAGCGTTAGGCTGACGAAGGGAGAGACCCAGTACTTC. Its protein is CSVRLTKGETQYF. V is TRBV29-1 and J is TRBJ2-5; D is unclear. This CDR3 spans 13 amino acids. Germline CDR1 is SQVTM and CDR2 is ANQGSEA. V lost 5 bases to trimming and J lost 4 bases, with 14 bases between them.

V gene TRBV9 combines with J gene TRBJ2-7; 15 nucleotides agree with TRBD2. The germline V gene encodes CDR1 SGDLS and CDR2 YYNGEE. The V and J ends lost 4 bases and 0 bases, in that order; junction bases with no gene match: 8. The CDR3 length is 18 residues. The CDR3 region is CASSPRTSGGASSYEQYF. CDR3 sequence (DNA): TGTGCCAGCAGCCCTAGGACTAGCGGGGGGGCGAGCTCCTACGAGCAGTACTTC.

The chain carries TRBV4-1 and TRBJ2-1; TRBD2 agrees at 10 bases. The CDR3 is 16 residues long. Germline-derived CDR1 and CDR2 are MGHRA and YSYEKL. V was pared by 3 bases and J by 8 bases, with 10 bases of the junction left unmatched. The CDR3 DNA follows: TGCGCCAGCAGCCATCAGCTCCAGCGGGGGGGCGATGAGCAGTTCTTC. Translating it yields CASSHQLQRGGDEQFF.

This clone was found once. The chain joins TRBV29-1 to TRBJ2-7; the match to TRBD2 covers 11 bases. From germline, CDR1 is SQVTM and CDR2 ANQGSEA. The CDR3 length is 15 residues. Unmatched junction bases numbered 10, after V lost 7 bases and J lost 2 bases. The CDR3 is CSAQRVTSGTYEQYF. Written as DNA, the CDR3 is TGCAGCGCCCAAAGGGTGACTAGCGGGACCTACGAGCAGTACTTC.

The CDR3 reads CASSLTGGEQYF. The CDR3 DNA sequence: TGTGCCAGCAGCCTCACCGGTGGCGAGCAGTACTTC. The V gene is TRBV6-6, the J gene TRBJ2-7; D unclear. CDR3 length: 12 residues. The V gene's germline CDR1 is MNHNY and CDR2 SVGAGI (reference sequence). Between the trimmed V and J ends, which lost 6 bases and 6 bases, there was a span of 12 bases.

This clone was recorded a few times. The chain couples TRBV6-1 to TRBJ1-3; no firm D call. The V and J ends lost 3 bases and 7 bases respectively, with 10 bases between them. The CDR3 covers 13 residues. Germline V gives CDR1 MNHNS, CDR2 SASEGT. The CDR3 loop is CASSDLGFNTIYF. DNA for the CDR3: TGTGCCAGCAGTGATCTTGGTTTCAACACCATATATTTT.

This rearrangement joins TRBV28 to TRBJ2-5; TRBD1 might be the D (6 bases). The CDR3 extends over 12 amino acids. Per the germline V gene, CDR1 is MDHEN and CDR2 is SYDVKM. V lost 8 bases to trimming and J lost 2 bases, with 9 bases between them. The CDR3 here is CASVDRQETQYF. CDR3 coding DNA: TGTGCCAGCGTCGACAGGCAAGAGACCCAGTACTTC.

V and J are TRBV7-9 and TRBJ1-1; no reliable D call. The CDR3 length is 11 residues. Germline V gene data show CDR1 as SEHNR and CDR2 as FQNEAQ (reference sequence). The V end lost 5 bases, the J end lost 4 bases, and 5 bases lay between the germline ends. CDR3 protein: CASSPITEAFF. The CDR3 coding sequence is TGTGCCAGCAGCCCCATCACTGAAGCTTTCTTT.

The chain is built from TRBV29-1 and TRBJ2-5, with 8 bases matching TRBD2. The V gene end was trimmed by 7 bases and the J gene end by 4 bases; junction bases not matched to a gene: 11. The germline CDR1 and CDR2 sequences are SQVTM and ANQGSEA. The CDR3 totals 14 residues. Here the CDR3 reads CSGVGRALGETQYF. The CDR3 nucleotides read TGCAGCGGGGTCGGGAGGGCCTTGGGAGAGACCCAGTACTTC.

The chain couples TRBV6-6 to TRBJ2-7, with D hard to call. V lost 0 bases and J 2 bases, leaving 8 bases between the germline ends. The CDR3 covers 14 residues. Germline V gene sequence: CDR1 MNHNY, CDR2 SVGAGI (reference sequence). CDR3 residues: CASSYSRIPYEQYF. CDR3 bases: TGTGCCAGCAGTTACTCGCGGATTCCCTACGAGCAGTACTTC.

This chain links TRBV11-2 with TRBJ2-3, with 8 bases lining up with TRBD1. Per the germline V gene, CDR1 is SGHAT and CDR2 is FQNNGV. The CDR3 covers 15 residues. V lost 3 bases to trimming and J lost 0 bases; unmatched junction nucleotides: 2. The CDR3 sequence is CASSLWTGSTDTQYF. CDR3 DNA: TGTGCCAGCAGCTTGTGGACAGGGAGCACAGATACGCAGTATTTT.

V gene TRBV11-3 combines with J gene TRBJ1-1, with a tentative D call TRBD1 (5 bases). V was pared by 5 bases and J by 6 bases, with 13 bases between. The germline V gene encodes CDR1 SGHNT and CDR2 YENEEA. The CDR3 has 13 residues. CDR3 coding DNA: TGTGCCAGCAGCCCTCGGGGGACCGCTGAAGCTTTCTTT. Amino acid sequence: CASSPRGTAEAFF.

This clone came up a few times. This chain joins TRBV5-1 and TRBJ1-5, with D possibly TRBD1 on 5 matching bases. Germline lookup yields CDR1 SGHRS and CDR2 YFSETQ. V lost 2 bases and J lost 7, with 16 bases in between. This CDR3 region has 15 residues. CDR3 amino acids: CASSFGDRGAQPQHF. The DNA of the CDR3 is TGCGCCAGCAGCTTTGGGGACCGAGGGGCACAGCCCCAGCATTTT. Together with reference TRBV5-1 and TRBJ1-5, the CDR3 gives the full variable domain: KAGVTQTPRYLIKTRGQQVTLSCSPISGHRSVSWYQQTPGQGLQFLFEYFSETQRNKGNFPGRFSGRQFSNSRSEMNVSTLELGDSALYLCASSFGDRGAQPQHFGDGTRLSIL.

This clone appeared a few times. The rearrangement links TRBV20-1 to TRBJ1-1; D uncertain. Germline assignment: CDR1 DFQATT and CDR2 SNEGSKA (reference sequence). V was cut by 5 bases and J by 7 bases, with 11 bases left in between. This CDR3 spans 11 amino acids. The CDR3 DNA reads as TGCAGTGCTCATCCCTCTCATGAAGCTTTCTTT. This codes for CSAHPSHEAFF.

This chain joins TRBV9 and TRBJ2-2; possible D gene TRBD2, 5 bases. Germline V CDR1 and CDR2: SGDLS, YYNGEE. The CDR3 totals 15 residues. V lost 0 bases and J 4 bases, leaving 10 bases between the germline ends. CDR3 sequence (DNA): TGTGCCAGCAGCGTAGTTTCCGCGGGCACCGGGGAGCTGTTTTTT. This sequence encodes CASSVVSAGTGELFF.

V and J are TRBV6-1 and TRBJ2-5; D perhaps matches TRBD2 (6 bases). Trimming cost V 6 bases and J 4 bases, with 12 bases left between them. Per germline, CDR1 MNHNS and CDR2 SASEGT. CDR3 length equals 13 residues. CDR3 nucleotides: TGTGCCAGCAGCGGACCCGGGGGAGAGACCCAGTACTTC. As protein: CASSGPGGETQYF.